This T cell receptor (beta chain) comes out of a study of blood T cell repertoires in COVID-19. Whole-study context: Some COVID-19 samples were acute and others convalescent; all came from the United States, Italy and Spain. Sample material is recorded as cDNA or gDNA derived from T cells, B-cell-depleted T cells, or PBMCs.

Under the authors' procedure: Researchers report that nucleated cell counts were estimated from reference gene primer amplification. Produced via immunoSEQ multiplex PCR; TCRdb's table is partial and in-frame only. The V and J calls and clone size come from that table; D and trimming were worked out from the DNA. The data show 150,000 to 200,000 clones, approximately 78% seen once. This receptor was identified in a woman older than 75 with active or convalescent COVID-19. Sequencing was done on a sample of peripheral blood.

In nucleotides, the CDR3 is TGTGCCAGCTCAGGTTCAGAGCGAGAGACCCAGTACTTC. Translation gives CASSGSERETQYF. The chain joins TRBV18 to TRBJ2-5; no firm D call. The germline V gene encodes CDR1 KGHSH and CDR2 LQKENI. V was cut by 5 bases and J by 4 bases, with 11 bases left in between. CDR3 length equals 13 residues.